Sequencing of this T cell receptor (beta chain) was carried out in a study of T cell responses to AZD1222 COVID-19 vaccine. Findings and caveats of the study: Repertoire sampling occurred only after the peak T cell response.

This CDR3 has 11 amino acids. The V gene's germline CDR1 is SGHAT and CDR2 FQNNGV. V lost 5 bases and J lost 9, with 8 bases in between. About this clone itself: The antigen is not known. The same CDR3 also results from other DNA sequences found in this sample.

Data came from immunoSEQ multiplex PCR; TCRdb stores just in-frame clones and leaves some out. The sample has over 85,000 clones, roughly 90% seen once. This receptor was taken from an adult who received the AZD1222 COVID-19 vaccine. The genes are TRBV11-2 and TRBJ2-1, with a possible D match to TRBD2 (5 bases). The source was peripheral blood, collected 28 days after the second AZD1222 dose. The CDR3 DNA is TGTGCCAGCAGCCCTGGAGGTGAGCAGTTCTTC. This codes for CASSPGGEQFF.